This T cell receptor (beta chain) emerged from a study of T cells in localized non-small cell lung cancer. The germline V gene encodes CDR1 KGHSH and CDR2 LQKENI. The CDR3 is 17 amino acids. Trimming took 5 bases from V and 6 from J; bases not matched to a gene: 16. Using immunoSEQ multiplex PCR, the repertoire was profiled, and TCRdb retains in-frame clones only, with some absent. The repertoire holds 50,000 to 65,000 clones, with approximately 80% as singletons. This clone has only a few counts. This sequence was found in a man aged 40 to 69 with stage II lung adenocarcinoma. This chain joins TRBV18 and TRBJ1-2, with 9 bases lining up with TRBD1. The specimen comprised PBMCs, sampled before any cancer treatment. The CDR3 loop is CASSGIGTPGQGDGYTF. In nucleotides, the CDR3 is TGTGCCAGCTCAGGGATTGGCACGCCGGGACAGGGTGATGGCTACACCTTC.